These 32 T cell receptor beta chains originate from one sample sequenced in a study of chemoradiotherapy in HPV16-positive cancers. The protocol was immunoSEQ multiplex PCR, while the TCRdb copy is restricted to in-frame clones and leaves out a portion. In the table there are around 6,200 clones, around 85% of which are singletons. The sequencing used tumor tissue, collected from a patient who underwent chemoradiotherapy. The receptors here all came from a human donor with HPV-associated anogenital cancer.

J is TRBJ1-2 and V is TRBV6-6, with a possible D match to TRBD1 (5 bases). The V end was cut by 2 bases, the J end by 8 bases, with 12 bases between. Per germline, CDR1 MNHNY and CDR2 SVGAGI (reference sequence). The CDR3 sequence is 13 residues long. CDR3 residues: CASSYPPQGGYTF. In nucleotides, the CDR3 is TGTGCCAGCAGTTACCCACCCCAGGGAGGCTACACCTTC.

J is TRBJ1-4 and V is TRBV15, with a tentative D call TRBD1 (6 bases). The V and J ends lost 0 bases and 3 bases respectively, with 8 bases between them. CDR1 and CDR2 from the germline V gene are LNHNV and YYDKDF (reference sequence). CDR3 size: 15 residues. The CDR3 here is CATSRERGSNEKLFF. The CDR3 DNA is TGTGCCACCAGCAGAGAAAGGGGGTCTAATGAAAAACTGTTTTTT.

The V gene is TRBV2, the J gene TRBJ2-7, with D perhaps matching TRBD2 (5 bases). The CDR3 sequence is 16 residues long. V lost 6 bases to trimming and J lost 0 bases, with 18 bases between them. The germline gives CDR1 SNHLY, CDR2 FYNNEI. The CDR3 nucleotides read TGTGCCAGCAGCCCCACGTTAAGCGGAGCCTCCTACGAGCAGTACTTC. Translated: CASSPTLSGASYEQYF.

This clone was recorded only once. The J gene is TRBJ2-6, the V gene TRBV4-2, with D possibly being TRBD2 (5 bases). Germline V gives CDR1 LGHNA, CDR2 YNFKEQ. V was pared by 4 bases and J by 0 bases, with 7 bases between. This CDR3 has 15 residues. The CDR3 here is CASSPGGSGANVLTF. The CDR3 DNA sequence: TGTGCCAGCAGCCCCGGAGGCTCTGGGGCCAACGTCCTGACTTTC.

The chain recombines TRBV5-1 with TRBJ1-1; possibly TRBD1 for D (5 bases). This CDR3 region has 15 residues. V shed 3 bases and J shed 1 base, with 13 bases lying between them. Germline assignment: CDR1 SGHRS and CDR2 YFSETQ. CDR3 coding DNA: TGCGCCAGCAGCTCGGACACCTTAGGGAACACTGAAGCTTTCTTT. Amino acid sequence: CASSSDTLGNTEAFF.

The chain uses TRBV5-1 and TRBJ1-5; D not certain. V lost 2 bases to trimming and J lost 1 base, with 10 bases between them. The CDR3 totals 15 residues. Germline V gene data show CDR1 as SGHRS and CDR2 as YFSETQ. CDR3: CASSFVSGSNQPQHF. CDR3 DNA: TGCGCCAGCAGCTTTGTCTCAGGAAGCAATCAGCCCCAGCATTTT.

The chain carries TRBV27 and TRBJ1-2; tentative D call: TRBD1 (6 bases). The CDR3 runs 15 residues. The V gene lost 6 bases and the J gene lost 3 bases, with 17 bases spanning the gap. CDR1 and CDR2 from the germline V gene are MNHEY and SMNVEV (reference sequence). In DNA form, the CDR3 reads TGTGCCAGCAGCCGCCGGGGGGCCGGGGACTATGGCTACACCTTC. This codes for CASSRRGAGDYGYTF.

This chain joins TRBV5-1 and TRBJ2-1; 7 bases line up with TRBD1. The CDR3 is made up of 15 amino acids. Germline V gives CDR1 SGHRS, CDR2 YFSETQ. After removal of 2 bases from V and 2 bases from J, the junction contained 4 bases not matched to a gene. CDR3 protein: CASSLGTATYNEQFF. CDR3 DNA: TGCGCCAGCAGCTTAGGGACAGCTACCTACAATGAGCAGTTCTTC.

The chain links TRBV2 to TRBJ1-6; the match to TRBD1 covers 7 bases. Germline V gene sequence: CDR1 SNHLY, CDR2 FYNNEI. The CDR3 is 14 amino acids. The J segment lost 4 bases and the V segment lost 6 bases, leaving 3 bases of the junction unmatched. The chain's CDR3 is CASSAGQYNSPLHF. Written as DNA, the CDR3 is TGTGCCAGCAGCGCGGGACAGTATAATTCACCCCTCCACTTT.

This clone was seen once. The V gene is TRBV19, the J gene TRBJ1-2; D is possibly TRBD1 (5 bases). The CDR3 length is 13 residues. The ends were cut back, 7 bases at V and 4 bases at J, with 13 bases in the middle. Germline V gives CDR1 LNHDA, CDR2 SQIVND (reference sequence). CDR3 residues: CASTLGRVYGYTF. CDR3 DNA sequence: TGTGCCAGTACGTTGGGCAGGGTCTATGGCTACACCTTC.

The chain uses TRBV28 and TRBJ2-5; 7 bases align to TRBD2. CDR3 length: 11 amino acids. Germline lookup yields CDR1 MDHEN and CDR2 SYDVKM. Trimming removed 3 bases from V and 9 bases from J; junction bases left unmatched: 1. CDR3 sequence: CASSFGLAQYF. CDR3 DNA sequence: TGTGCCAGCAGTTTCGGACTAGCCCAGTACTTC.

The CDR3 loop is CASSLDRGGYTF. Here the CDR3 DNA reads TGTGCCAGCAGCTTAGACAGGGGTGGCTACACCTTC. The V call is TRBV7-2, the J call TRBJ1-2, with TRBD1 identical over 7 bases. The CDR3 runs 12 residues. Germline CDR1 and CDR2: SGHTA and FQGNSA. The ends lost 1 base at V and 7 bases at J; junction bases unmatched: 0.

This clone was counted a single time. This chain connects TRBV2 to TRBJ2-2; 9 bases agree with TRBD1. After removal of 7 bases from V and 1 base from J, the junction contained 13 bases not matched to a gene. This CDR3 has 18 amino acids. From germline, CDR1 is SNHLY and CDR2 FYNNEI. The CDR3, as DNA: TGTGCCAGCAAGTGGTTGATAGAGGGACAGGGGAACACCGGGGAGCTGTTTTTT. Its translation is CASKWLIEGQGNTGELFF.

The chain is built from TRBV5-4 and TRBJ2-2; maybe TRBD1 (5 bases). CDR3 length: 14 residues. The germline V and J ends were trimmed by 3 bases and 4 bases, with 10 bases remaining between them. CDR1 and CDR2 from the germline V gene are SGHNT and YYREEE (reference sequence). CDR3 loop: CASSWGSFTGELFF. The CDR3 DNA sequence: TGTGCCAGCAGCTGGGGCTCTTTCACCGGGGAGCTGTTTTTT.

This clone came up a few times. The rearrangement joins TRBV2 to TRBJ2-3, with 7 bases matching TRBD2. Trimming at V came to 7 bases and at J to 2 bases, leaving 12 bases not matched to a gene. Germline assignment: CDR1 SNHLY and CDR2 FYNNEI. The CDR3 loop spans 16 amino acids. As DNA, the CDR3 is TGTGCCAGCACCCTGTGGGGCGGGGGAATCACAGATACGCAGTATTTT. The encoded protein is CASTLWGGGITDTQYF.

V and J are TRBV4-3 and TRBJ1-2, with D possibly being TRBD1 (6 bases). V was shortened by 0 bases and J by 2 bases, with 16 bases between the two germline ends. Germline CDR1 and CDR2: LGHNA and YSLEER. The CDR3 spans 17 residues. CDR3 nucleotide sequence: TGCGCCAGCAGCCAAGAGGGACCCGGGGGCAGCAACTATGGCTACACCTTC. This sequence encodes CASSQEGPGGSNYGYTF.

This rearrangement joins TRBV4-1 to TRBJ2-3; D uncertain. The germline V and J ends were trimmed by 2 bases and 6 bases, with 12 bases remaining between them. This CDR3 comprises 14 residues. CDR1 and CDR2 from the germline V gene are MGHRA and YSYEKL. This CDR3 is CASSQNFGGDTQYF. The CDR3 nucleotides are TGCGCCAGCAGCCAAAATTTCGGCGGCGATACGCAGTATTTT.

This chain connects TRBV9 to TRBJ2-1; D not resolved. Germline CDR1 is SGDLS and CDR2 is YYNGEE. V was cut by 0 bases and J by 8 bases, with 18 bases left in between. CDR3 length: 16 amino acids. The CDR3 nucleotides are TGTGCCAGCAGCGTAGCGGCACCTTACCTGGTCGATGAGCAGTTCTTC. It yields the protein CASSVAAPYLVDEQFF.

The chain uses TRBV10-3 and TRBJ1-2; 7 bases align to TRBD1. V was clipped by 11 bases and J by 2 bases; unmatched bases: 14. The CDR3 contains 15 residues. Looked up from germline, CDR1 is ENHRY and CDR2 is SYGVKD. CDR3 DNA sequence: TGTGCCTCGAGGACAGGAGTAGTATGGAACTATGGCTACACCTTC. Translation: CASRTGVVWNYGYTF.

The V gene is TRBV5-1, the J gene TRBJ2-7; 9 bases line up with TRBD1. With V trimmed by 3 bases and J by 4 bases, 5 bases remained unmatched. The length of the CDR3 is 14 residues. Germline CDR1 is SGHRS and CDR2 is YFSETQ. The CDR3 is CASSSPGQGYEQYF. The CDR3 DNA sequence: TGCGCCAGCAGCTCGCCGGGACAGGGATACGAGCAGTACTTC.

In nucleotides, the CDR3 is TGTGCCAGCAGCTCACAGGGGGCTTCCACAGATACGCAGTATTTT. Encoded protein: CASSSQGASTDTQYF. V and J are TRBV7-8 and TRBJ2-3, with 9 bases aligning to TRBD1. Looked up from germline, CDR1 is SGHVS and CDR2 is FQNEAQ. Germline trimming cut 4 bases from V and 2 bases from J; bases unmatched to any gene: 4. The CDR3 sequence is 15 residues long.

The V call is TRBV10-3, the J call TRBJ1-1, with D possibly matching TRBD1 (5 bases). Trimming removed 10 bases at V and 2 bases at J, with 29 bases between. The length of the CDR3 is 18 residues. CDR1 is ENHRY and CDR2 is SYGVKD in the germline V gene. The CDR3 loop reads CATAGSNRRSTRNTEAFF. Here the CDR3 DNA reads TGTGCCACCGCCGGATCTAACAGGCGAAGCACAAGAAACACTGAAGCTTTCTTT.

The chain uses TRBV5-1 and TRBJ1-2, with a tentative D call TRBD1 (5 bases). The CDR3 is 13 amino acids. The germline V and J ends were trimmed by 7 bases and 8 bases, with 18 bases remaining between them. The germline CDR1 and CDR2 sequences are SGHRS and YFSETQ. CDR3 protein: CASADREGSGYTF. In DNA, the CDR3 is TGCGCCAGCGCAGATAGGGAGGGGAGCGGCTACACCTTC.

In the case of this clone: At one of its ends the junction is not consistent with the germline gene, which may arise from a read error. The chain links TRBV18 to TRBJ1-2, with 9 bases aligning to TRBD1. Looked up from germline, CDR1 is KGHSH and CDR2 is LQKENI. The CDR3 runs to 19 residues. The CDR3 sequence: CASSPQPLLQGALSRGYTF. The CDR3 coding sequence is TGTGCCAGCTCCCCACAACCTCTTTTACAGGGGGCGCTCAGTCGTGGCTACACCTTC.

This clone was seen a handful of times. The chain combines TRBV2 with TRBJ1-2; no definite D call. The germline V gene has CDR1 SNHLY and CDR2 FYNNEI. Between the trimmed V and J ends, which lost 7 bases and 5 bases, there was a span of 23 bases. The CDR3 is made up of 16 amino acids. In nucleotides, the CDR3 is TGTGCCAGCATTCAGGATCTCGGATCTCCTATGTATGGCTACACCTTC. It translates to CASIQDLGSPMYGYTF.

V and J are TRBV7-2 and TRBJ2-7; D not certain. The CDR3 covers 16 residues. The germline gives CDR1 SGHTA, CDR2 FQGNSA. V lost 1 base to trimming and J lost 2 bases, with 15 bases between them. CDR3 in DNA: TGTGCCAGCAGCTTAGGGGTTGGTTCGGCTACCTACGAGCAGTACTTC. It codes for CASSLGVGSATYEQYF.

This rearrangement joins TRBV5-6 to TRBJ1-2; D is ambiguous. Germline CDR1 SGHDT, CDR2 YYEEEE. The CDR3 contains 14 residues. V was cut by 0 bases and J by 7 bases, with 13 bases left in between. CDR3 nucleotide sequence: TGTGCCAGCAGCTTGGTCTGGCAGGAGGGTGGCTACACCTTC. Translating gives CASSLVWQEGGYTF.

This clone was seen a handful of times. The V call is TRBV10-3, the J call TRBJ2-7, with 8 bases matching TRBD1. CDR1 and CDR2 from the germline V gene are ENHRY and SYGVKD. The CDR3 runs 12 residues. The ends lost 10 bases at V and 3 bases at J; junction bases unmatched: 5. The CDR3 reads CATGQGLYEQYF. The DNA for the CDR3 is TGTGCCACCGGACAGGGACTCTACGAGCAGTACTTC.

This clone was seen only a few times. The rearrangement links TRBV28 to TRBJ2-7; 9 nucleotides match TRBD2. CDR1 MDHEN and CDR2 SYDVKM come from the germline V gene. With V trimmed by 8 bases and J by 0 bases, 8 bases remained unmatched. The CDR3 contains 15 residues. The CDR3 here is CASRAFSGGSYEQYF. The CDR3, as DNA: TGTGCCAGCCGGGCTTTTAGCGGGGGCTCCTACGAGCAGTACTTC.

Only one count was recorded for this clone. The V gene is TRBV25-1, the J gene TRBJ2-5; maybe TRBD1 (6 bases). V lost 5 bases to trimming and J lost 2 bases, with 12 bases between them. This CDR3 region has 14 residues. Germline values: CDR1 MGHDK, CDR2 SYGVNS. The CDR3 region is CASSRNDRQETQYF. In DNA form, the CDR3 reads TGTGCCAGCAGTAGAAATGACAGGCAAGAGACCCAGTACTTC.

V gene TRBV4-1 combines with J gene TRBJ1-2, with TRBD1 identical over 9 bases. Germline V gives CDR1 MGHRA, CDR2 YSYEKL. The CDR3 length is 16 residues. J lost 8 bases, V lost 1 base, and 11 bases had no gene match. The CDR3 nucleotides are TGCGCCAGCAGCCAAGGGGAGAACAGGGGGCTCGGGGGCTACACCTTC. It encodes CASSQGENRGLGGYTF.

The J gene is TRBJ2-6, the V gene TRBV4-3; TRBD1 matches 7 bases. The CDR3 loop spans 15 amino acids. From germline, CDR1 is LGHNA and CDR2 YSLEER. V lost 1 base to trimming and J lost 8 bases; unmatched junction nucleotides: 5. DNA of the CDR3: TGCGCCAGCAGCCAAGGTCAACAGGGGACCAACGTCCTGACTTTC. As protein: CASSQGQQGTNVLTF.